These T cell receptor beta chains were read from a single sample in a study of shared clonotypes between healthy human individuals. Sequencing was performed with immunoSEQ multiplex PCR; in TCRdb, only in-frame clones are kept and a portion is missing. The profile shows about 680,000 clones, around 72% of them singletons. Sample: memory CD4+ T cells sorted from blood. The receptors were sampled from a woman in her twenties or thirties in good health. Both conserved end residues are part of each CDR3. The D gene is left open where the match is weak. The listing skips clone size in some rows; elsewhere it reads once, few, many or a size class.

abundance,v_gene,d_gene,j_gene,CDR3aa,CDR3nt
-,TRBV19,-,TRBJ2-5,CASSIGSEGTTRETQYF,TGTGCCAGTAGTATAGGAAGCGAGGGGACGACGAGGGAGACCCAGTACTTC
-,TRBV18,TRBD1,TRBJ1-2,CASSPGDRNYGYTF,TGTGCCAGCTCACCCGGGGACAGAAACTATGGCTACACCTTC
-,TRBV11-3,TRBD2,TRBJ2-2,CASSLARGTGELFF,TGTGCCAGCAGCTTAGCGCGGGGGACCGGGGAGCTGTTTTTT
once,TRBV10-1,-,TRBJ1-1,CASSGTGTAYTEAFF,TGCGCCAGCAGTGGGACGGGGACTGCCTACACTGAAGCTTTCTTT
-,TRBV6-6,-,TRBJ1-5,CASSHTDSNQPQHF,TGTGCCAGCAGTCATACAGATAGCAATCAGCCCCAGCATTTT
-,TRBV10-3,-,TRBJ1-2,CAISESPGRLSYGYTF,TGTGCCATCAGTGAGTCCCCGGGTCGACTGAGCTATGGCTACACCTTC
once,TRBV28,TRBD2,TRBJ2-7,CASGTGGSYEQYF,TGTGCCAGCGGAACGGGGGGTTCCTACGAGCAGTACTTC
few,TRBV18,-,TRBJ1-1,CASSSSTPDVTEAFF,TGTGCCAGCTCATCCTCGACGCCGGATGTCACTGAAGCTTTCTTT
-,TRBV6-5,-,TRBJ1-5,CASSYLPGNQPQHF,TGTGCCAGCAGTTACCTTCCAGGCAATCAGCCCCAGCATTTT
-,TRBV10-1,-,TRBJ2-1,CASRGSTENYNEQFF,TGCGCCAGCCGAGGGAGCACTGAGAATTACAATGAGCAGTTCTTC
-,TRBV19,TRBD1,TRBJ2-3,CASSMGQHTDTQYF,TGTGCCAGTAGTATGGGACAGCACACAGATACGCAGTATTTT
-,TRBV27,-,TRBJ2-5,CASSFRGSETQYF,TGTGCCAGCAGTTTTAGGGGTTCGGAGACCCAGTACTTC
few,TRBV28,-,TRBJ1-4,CASSPLDSRGEKLFF,TGTGCCAGCAGTCCACTCGACAGCCGAGGGGAAAAACTGTTTTTT
once,TRBV18,TRBD2,TRBJ2-7,CASSQGSGGWDEQYF,TGTGCCAGCTCACAGGGTAGCGGGGGCTGGGACGAGCAGTACTTC
-,TRBV6-1,-,TRBJ1-5,CASTGGFDQPQHF,TGTGCCAGCACCGGGGGTTTTGATCAGCCCCAGCATTTT
-,TRBV19,-,TRBJ2-2,CASSISKDSGELFF,TGTGCCAGTAGTATCAGCAAGGATTCCGGGGAGCTGTTTTTT
-,TRBV15,TRBD1,TRBJ1-5,CATSRGQGAAYSNQPQHF,TGTGCCACCAGCAGAGGACAGGGGGCCGCCTATAGCAATCAGCCCCAGCATTTT
-,TRBV7-9,-,TRBJ2-1,CASTPYRAVYNEQFF,TGTGCCAGCACCCCCTACAGGGCGGTCTACAATGAGCAGTTCTTC
-,TRBV20-1,-,TRBJ2-5,CSARGKETQYF,TGCAGTGCGCGCGGGAAGGAGACCCAGTACTTC
-,TRBV5-1,TRBD1,TRBJ2-2,CASSFAQGAITGELFF,TGCGCCAGCAGCTTCGCGCAGGGGGCCATCACCGGGGAGCTGTTTTTT
-,TRBV5-1,-,TRBJ1-2,CASSPRLNYGYTF,TGCGCCAGCAGCCCGAGACTTAACTATGGCTACACCTTC
-,TRBV15,TRBD1,TRBJ1-2,CATSRGVGQGTNYGYTF,TGTGCCACCAGCAGAGGAGTAGGACAGGGGACTAACTATGGCTACACCTTC
-,TRBV7-2,TRBD1,TRBJ1-1,CASSSGQGVAEAFF,TGTGCCAGCAGCTCGGGACAGGGGGTCGCTGAAGCTTTCTTT
-,TRBV2,-,TRBJ1-1,CASSEARNTEAFF,TGTGCCAGCAGTGAAGCGAGGAACACTGAAGCTTTCTTT
-,TRBV7-8,TRBD2,TRBJ2-4,CASSRGGTSGSRVKNIQYF,TGTGCCAGCAGCCGAGGGGGGACTAGCGGGAGTAGGGTCAAAAACATTCAGTACTTC
-,TRBV28,-,TRBJ1-2,CASSFGTRSYTF,TGTGCCAGCAGTTTCGGGACGCGGAGCTACACCTTC
-,TRBV2,-,TRBJ2-7,CASRAGTPPYEQYF,TGTGCCAGCAGGGCCGGGACCCCCCCCTACGAGCAGTACTTC
-,TRBV13,-,TRBJ1-2,CASSREEGYGYTF,TGTGCCAGCAGCCGGGAGGAGGGGTATGGCTACACCTTC
once,TRBV28,-,TRBJ1-1,CASLAGSTEAFF,TGTGCCAGCCTAGCAGGGAGCACTGAAGCTTTCTTT
-,TRBV7-2,-,TRBJ2-7,CASSPTGRVEQYF,TGTGCCAGCAGCCCTACTGGGCGGGTCGAGCAGTACTTC
few,TRBV30,TRBD1,TRBJ1-4,CAFRDSLEKLFF,TGTGCCTTTCGGGACAGCCTAGAAAAACTGTTTTTT